These 2 T cell receptor beta chains were all obtained from the same sample, sequenced in a study of shared clonotypes between healthy human individuals. TCRdb keeps only in-frame clones here, not all; method: immunoSEQ multiplex PCR. The data show 1,500,000 or so clones, approximately 97% seen once. The material sequenced was naive CD4+ T cells sorted from blood. Subset noted: CD45RA+ positively selected. These receptors came from a man aged 30-40 years in good health.

The V call is TRBV15, the J call TRBJ2-2, with D perhaps matching TRBD2 (6 bases). The CDR3 loop spans 15 amino acids. Trimming cost V 4 bases and J 0 bases, with 9 bases left between them. Per germline, CDR1 LNHNV and CDR2 YYDKDF (reference sequence). CDR3 in DNA: TGTGCCACCAGCATGGCGGGATCGAACACCGGGGAGCTGTTTTTT. Protein sequence: CATSMAGSNTGELFF.

V usage is TRBV7-2 and J usage is TRBJ1-4; D unclear. V was shortened by 2 bases and J by 0 bases, with 7 bases between the two germline ends. Per germline, CDR1 SGHTA and CDR2 FQGNSA. CDR3 length equals 15 residues. The CDR3 DNA sequence: TGTGCCAGCAGCTTAAACAAAGCAACTAATGAAAAACTGTTTTTT. Encoded protein: CASSLNKATNEKLFF.